This T cell receptor (beta chain) was profiled in a study of identifying expanded T cells in peripheral blood. Study-level findings and limits: Roughly two-week clone count variance significantly increased as total template count grew.

For this clone: Its antigen is as yet unknown.

Measured with immunoSEQ multiplex PCR; TCRdb has only the in-frame clones, and not every one. The sample carries around 100,000 clones, approximately 89% recorded once. Germline loops: CDR1 MDHEN, CDR2 SYDVKM. With 6 bases removed from V and 0 bases from J, the gap between germline ends came to 6 bases. The CDR3 extends over 13 amino acids. Sequenced material: blood. The receptor was derived from a person between 18 and 75 years old in good health. The chain carries TRBV28 and TRBJ1-5; no reliable D call. The CDR3 sequence is CASRTYSNQPQHF. CDR3 bases: TGTGCCAGCAGGACCTATAGCAATCAGCCCCAGCATTTT.